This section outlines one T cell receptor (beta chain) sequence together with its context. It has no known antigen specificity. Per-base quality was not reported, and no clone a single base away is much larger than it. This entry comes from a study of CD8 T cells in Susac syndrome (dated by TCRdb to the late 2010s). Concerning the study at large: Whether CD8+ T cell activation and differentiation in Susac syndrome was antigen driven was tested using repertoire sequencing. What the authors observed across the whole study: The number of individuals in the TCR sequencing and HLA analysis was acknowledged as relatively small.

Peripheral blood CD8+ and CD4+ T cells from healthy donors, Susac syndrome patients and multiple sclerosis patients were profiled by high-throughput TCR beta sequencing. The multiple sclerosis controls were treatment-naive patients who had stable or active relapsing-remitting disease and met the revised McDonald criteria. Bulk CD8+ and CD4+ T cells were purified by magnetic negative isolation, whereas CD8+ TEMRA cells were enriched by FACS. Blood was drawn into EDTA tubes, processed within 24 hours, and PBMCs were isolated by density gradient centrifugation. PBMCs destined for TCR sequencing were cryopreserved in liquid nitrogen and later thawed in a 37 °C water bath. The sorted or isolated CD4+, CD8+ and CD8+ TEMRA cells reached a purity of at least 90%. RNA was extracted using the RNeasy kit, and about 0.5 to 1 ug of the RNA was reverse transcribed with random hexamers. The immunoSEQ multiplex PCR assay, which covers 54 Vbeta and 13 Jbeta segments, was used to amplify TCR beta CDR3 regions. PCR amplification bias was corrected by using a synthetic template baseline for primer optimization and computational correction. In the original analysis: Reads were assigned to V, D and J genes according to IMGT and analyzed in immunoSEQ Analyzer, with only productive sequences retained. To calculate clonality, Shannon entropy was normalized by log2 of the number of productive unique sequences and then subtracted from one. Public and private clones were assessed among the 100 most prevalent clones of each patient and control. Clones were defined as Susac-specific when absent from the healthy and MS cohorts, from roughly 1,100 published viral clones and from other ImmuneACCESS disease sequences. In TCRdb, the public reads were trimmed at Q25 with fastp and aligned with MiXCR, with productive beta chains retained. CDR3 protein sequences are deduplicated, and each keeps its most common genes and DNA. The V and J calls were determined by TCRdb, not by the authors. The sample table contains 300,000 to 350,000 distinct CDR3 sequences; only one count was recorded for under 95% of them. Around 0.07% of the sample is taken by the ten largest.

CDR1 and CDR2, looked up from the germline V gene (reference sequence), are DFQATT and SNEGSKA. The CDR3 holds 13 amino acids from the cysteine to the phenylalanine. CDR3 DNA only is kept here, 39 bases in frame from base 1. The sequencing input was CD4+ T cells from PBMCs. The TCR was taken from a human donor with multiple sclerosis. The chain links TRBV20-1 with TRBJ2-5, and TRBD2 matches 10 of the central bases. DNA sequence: TGCAGCTTCTCGAGCGGGGGGGGAGAGACCCAGTACTTC. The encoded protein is CSFSSGGGETQYF.